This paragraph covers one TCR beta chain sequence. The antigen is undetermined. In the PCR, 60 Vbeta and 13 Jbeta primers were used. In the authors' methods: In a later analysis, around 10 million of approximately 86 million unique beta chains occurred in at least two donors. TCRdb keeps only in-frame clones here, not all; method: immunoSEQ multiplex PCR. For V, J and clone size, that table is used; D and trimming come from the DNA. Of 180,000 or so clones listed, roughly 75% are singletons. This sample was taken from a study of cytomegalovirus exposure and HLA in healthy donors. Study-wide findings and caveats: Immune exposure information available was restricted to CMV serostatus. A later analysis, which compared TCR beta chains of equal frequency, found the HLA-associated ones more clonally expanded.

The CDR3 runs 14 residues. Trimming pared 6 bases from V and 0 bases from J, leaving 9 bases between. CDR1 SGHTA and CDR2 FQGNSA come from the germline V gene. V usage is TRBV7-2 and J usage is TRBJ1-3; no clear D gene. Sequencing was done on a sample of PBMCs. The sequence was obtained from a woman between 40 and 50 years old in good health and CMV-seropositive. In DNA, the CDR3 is TGTGCCAGCAGGTCCCGTAGCTCTGGAAACACCATATATTTT. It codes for CASRSRSSGNTIYF.